This T cell receptor beta chain stems from a study of blood T cell repertoires in COVID-19. Across the whole study: Spain, Italy and the United States supplied samples that represented acute and convalescent COVID-19. T cells, B-cell-depleted T cells, or PBMCs supplied cDNA or gDNA.

Methods used by the authors: Amplification from reference gene primers served as the basis for estimated nucleated cell counts. Produced via immunoSEQ multiplex PCR; TCRdb's table is partial and in-frame only. V and J calls and clone size are those listed in that table; D and trimming were worked out from the DNA. There are some 100,000 clones in the sample; approximately 90% occur only once, and about 8% lies in the top ten. From germline, CDR1 is SGHTA and CDR2 FQGNSA. V lost 0 bases to trimming and J lost 6 bases; unmatched junction nucleotides: 13. There are 17 residues in the CDR3. This TCR came from a human donor in a cohort sampled during active COVID-19. The chain recombines TRBV7-2 with TRBJ2-7, with 8 bases that match TRBD1. The sample comprised peripheral blood. CDR3: CASSLARGQGLGGEQYF. The CDR3 nucleotides are TGTGCCAGCAGCTTAGCGAGAGGACAGGGTTTGGGAGGCGAGCAGTACTTC.